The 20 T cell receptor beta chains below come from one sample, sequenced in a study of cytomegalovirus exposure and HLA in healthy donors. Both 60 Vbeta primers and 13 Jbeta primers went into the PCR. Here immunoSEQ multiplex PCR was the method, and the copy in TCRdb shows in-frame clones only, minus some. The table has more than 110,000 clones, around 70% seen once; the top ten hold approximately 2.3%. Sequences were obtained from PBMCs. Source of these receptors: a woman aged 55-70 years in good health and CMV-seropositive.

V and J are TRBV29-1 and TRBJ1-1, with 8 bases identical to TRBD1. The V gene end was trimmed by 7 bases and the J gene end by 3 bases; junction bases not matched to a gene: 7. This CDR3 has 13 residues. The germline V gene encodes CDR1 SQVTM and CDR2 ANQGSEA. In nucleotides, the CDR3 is TGCAGCGGGGGACGGGACAGGTACACTGAAGCTTTCTTT. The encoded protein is CSGGRDRYTEAFF.

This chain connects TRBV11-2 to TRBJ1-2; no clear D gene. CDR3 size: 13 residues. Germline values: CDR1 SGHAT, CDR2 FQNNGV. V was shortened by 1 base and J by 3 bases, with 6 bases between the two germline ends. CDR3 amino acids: CASSLGSYYGYTF. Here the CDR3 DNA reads TGTGCCAGCAGCTTAGGTTCGTACTATGGCTACACCTTC.

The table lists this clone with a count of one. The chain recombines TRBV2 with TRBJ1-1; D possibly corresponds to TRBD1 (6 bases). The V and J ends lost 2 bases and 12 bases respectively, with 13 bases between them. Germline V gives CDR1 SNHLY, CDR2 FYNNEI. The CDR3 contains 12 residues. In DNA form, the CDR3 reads TGTGCCAGCAGTGAACAGGGGTCCCCCACTTTCTTT. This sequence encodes CASSEQGSPTFF.

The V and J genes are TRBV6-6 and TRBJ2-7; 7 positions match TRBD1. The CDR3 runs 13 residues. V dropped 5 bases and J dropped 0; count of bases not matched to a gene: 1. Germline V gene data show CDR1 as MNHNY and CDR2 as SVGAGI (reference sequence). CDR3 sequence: CASSTGASYEQYF. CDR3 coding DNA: TGTGCCAGCAGTACAGGGGCCTCCTACGAGCAGTACTTC.

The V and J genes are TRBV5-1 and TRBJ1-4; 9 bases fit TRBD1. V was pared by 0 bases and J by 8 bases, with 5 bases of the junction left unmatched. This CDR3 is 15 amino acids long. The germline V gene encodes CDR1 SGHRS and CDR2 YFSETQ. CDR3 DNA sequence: TGCGCCAGCAGCTTGGCCGGGACAGGGAAGGAAAAACTGTTTTTT. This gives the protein CASSLAGTGKEKLFF.

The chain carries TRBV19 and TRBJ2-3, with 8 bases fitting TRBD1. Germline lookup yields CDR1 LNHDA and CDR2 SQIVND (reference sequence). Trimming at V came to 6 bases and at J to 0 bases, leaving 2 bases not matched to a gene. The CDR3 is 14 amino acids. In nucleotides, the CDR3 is TGTGCCAGTAGACGGGACAGGAGCACAGATACGCAGTATTTT. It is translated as CASRRDRSTDTQYF.

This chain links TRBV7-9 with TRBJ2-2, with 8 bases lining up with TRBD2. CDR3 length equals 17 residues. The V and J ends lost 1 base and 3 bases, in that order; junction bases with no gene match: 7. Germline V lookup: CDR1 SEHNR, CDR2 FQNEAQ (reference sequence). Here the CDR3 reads CASSLETSVRHTGELFF. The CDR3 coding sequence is TGTGCCAGCAGCTTAGAGACTAGCGTGCGTCACACCGGGGAGCTGTTTTTT.

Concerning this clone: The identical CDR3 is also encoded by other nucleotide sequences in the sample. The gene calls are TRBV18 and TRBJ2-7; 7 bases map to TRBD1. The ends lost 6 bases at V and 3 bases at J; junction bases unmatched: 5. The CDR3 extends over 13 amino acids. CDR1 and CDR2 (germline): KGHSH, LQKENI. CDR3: CASSPGQNYEQYF. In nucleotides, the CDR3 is TGTGCCAGCTCGCCGGGACAGAACTACGAGCAGTACTTC.

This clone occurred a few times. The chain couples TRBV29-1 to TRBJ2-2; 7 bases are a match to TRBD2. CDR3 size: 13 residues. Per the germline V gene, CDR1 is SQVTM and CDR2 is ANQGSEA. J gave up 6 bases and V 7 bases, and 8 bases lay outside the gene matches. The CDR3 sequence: CSGGTNTPGELFF. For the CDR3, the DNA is TGCAGCGGAGGGACTAACACACCCGGGGAGCTGTTTTTT.

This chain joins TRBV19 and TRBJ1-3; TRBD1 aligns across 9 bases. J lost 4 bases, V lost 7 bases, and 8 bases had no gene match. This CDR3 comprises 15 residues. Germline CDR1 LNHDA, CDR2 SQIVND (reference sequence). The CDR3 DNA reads TGTGCCAGTACCCCACCCGGGACAGGGGGAAACACCATATATTTT. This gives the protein CASTPPGTGGNTIYF.

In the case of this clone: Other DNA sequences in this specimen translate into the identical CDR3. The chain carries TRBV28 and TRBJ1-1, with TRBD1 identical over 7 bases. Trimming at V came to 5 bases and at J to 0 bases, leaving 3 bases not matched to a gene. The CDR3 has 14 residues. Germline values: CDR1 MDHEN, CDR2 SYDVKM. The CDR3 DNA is TGTGCCAGCAGTAGGGACAGCTTGAACACTGAAGCTTTCTTT. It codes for CASSRDSLNTEAFF.

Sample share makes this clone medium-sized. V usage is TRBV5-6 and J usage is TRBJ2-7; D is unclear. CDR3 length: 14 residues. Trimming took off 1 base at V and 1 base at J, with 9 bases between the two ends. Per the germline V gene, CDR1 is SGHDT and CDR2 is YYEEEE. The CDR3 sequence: CASSLQEDSYEQYF. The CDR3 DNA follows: TGTGCCAGCAGCTTGCAAGAGGATTCCTACGAGCAGTACTTC.

CDR3 bases: TGTGCCAGCAGCGCTATAGGGAGGACAGGGTCGAACACTGAAGCTTTCTTT. Translating it yields CASSAIGRTGSNTEAFF. The chain recombines TRBV11-2 with TRBJ1-1; TRBD1 matches at 8 bases. The germline CDR1 and CDR2 sequences are SGHAT and FQNNGV. This CDR3 region has 17 residues. V gave up 5 bases and J gave up 1 base; unmatched junction bases: 12.

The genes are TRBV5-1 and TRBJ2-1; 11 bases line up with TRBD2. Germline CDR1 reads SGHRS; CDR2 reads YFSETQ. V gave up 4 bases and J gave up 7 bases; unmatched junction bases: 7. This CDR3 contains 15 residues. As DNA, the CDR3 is TGCGCCAGCAGCACCCCCGGGACTAGCGGAAATGAGCAGTTCTTC. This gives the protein CASSTPGTSGNEQFF.

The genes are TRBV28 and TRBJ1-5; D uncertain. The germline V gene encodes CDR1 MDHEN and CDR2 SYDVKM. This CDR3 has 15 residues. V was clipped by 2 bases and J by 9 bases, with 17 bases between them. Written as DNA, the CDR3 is TGTGCCAGCAGTTTACCCAACCAAGGGAGCCGGCCCCAGCATTTT. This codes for CASSLPNQGSRPQHF.

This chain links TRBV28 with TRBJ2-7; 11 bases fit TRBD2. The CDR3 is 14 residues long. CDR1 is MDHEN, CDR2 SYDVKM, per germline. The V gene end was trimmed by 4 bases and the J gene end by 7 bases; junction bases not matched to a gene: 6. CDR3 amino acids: CASSSGSSGREQYF. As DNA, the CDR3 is TGTGCCAGCAGTTCGGGTTCTAGCGGGAGGGAGCAGTACTTC.

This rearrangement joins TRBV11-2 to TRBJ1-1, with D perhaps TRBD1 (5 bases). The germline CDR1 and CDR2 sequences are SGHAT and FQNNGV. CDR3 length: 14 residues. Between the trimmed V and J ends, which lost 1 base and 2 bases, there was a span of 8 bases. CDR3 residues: CASSLVDRNTEAFF. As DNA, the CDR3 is TGTGCCAGCAGCTTAGTCGACAGAAACACTGAAGCTTTCTTT.

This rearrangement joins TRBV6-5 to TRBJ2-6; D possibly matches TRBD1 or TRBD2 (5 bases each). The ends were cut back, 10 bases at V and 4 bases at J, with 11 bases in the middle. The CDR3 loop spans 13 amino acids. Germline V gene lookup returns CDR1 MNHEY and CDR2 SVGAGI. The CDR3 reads CATRESGANVLTF. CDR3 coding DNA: TGTGCCACCAGGGAGTCCGGGGCCAACGTCCTGACTTTC.

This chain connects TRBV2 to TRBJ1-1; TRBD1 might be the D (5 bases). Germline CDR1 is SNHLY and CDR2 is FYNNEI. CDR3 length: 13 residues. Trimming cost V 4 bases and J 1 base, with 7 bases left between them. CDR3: CASSGQTNTEAFF. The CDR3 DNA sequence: TGTGCCAGCAGTGGACAGACGAACACTGAAGCTTTCTTT.

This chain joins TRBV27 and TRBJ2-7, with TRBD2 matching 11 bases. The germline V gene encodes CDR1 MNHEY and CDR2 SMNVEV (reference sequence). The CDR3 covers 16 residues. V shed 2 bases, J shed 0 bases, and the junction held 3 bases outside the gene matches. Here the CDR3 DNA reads TGTGCCAGCAGTTTAAGACTAGCGGGAAGCTCCTACGAGCAGTACTTC. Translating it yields CASSLRLAGSSYEQYF.